Listed below are T cell receptor beta chains from one sample, sequenced in a study of T-cell memory formation after mild COVID-19. TCRdb re-analysed the 5' RACE reads in MiXCR, keeping a single row per CDR3 protein. The data show 500,000 to 600,000 distinct CDR3 sequences, approximately 19% seen once. Sequencing was carried out using PBMCs or a T cell subset sorted from them (not recorded which). Every receptor here comes from an adult woman who had mild COVID-19 (a few samples of this study predate the infection). Cell type and time point are not known. Each CDR3 is given with its conserved first and last residue. Fields, in order: D gene, V gene, J gene, clone size, CDR3 DNA, CDR3 protein. A D gene is named only where the DNA matches it firmly. Not every row has a clone size; where given, it reads once, few, many or a size class.

TRBD2	TRBV24-1	TRBJ2-3	few	TGTGCCACCAGTTGGACTAGCGGGAGTGGGGCAGATACGCAGTATTTT	CATSWTSGSGADTQYF
NA	TRBV4-1	TRBJ2-5	few	TGCGCCAGCAGCCGGGTAGCACCGGGACGGGGGATCCAAGAGACCCAGTACTTC	CASSRVAPGRGIQETQYF
NA	TRBV7-9	TRBJ2-1	few	TGTGCCAGCAGCTTAGTCCGGGAGTCCCCCTACAATGAGCAGTTCTTC	CASSLVRESPYNEQFF
TRBD2	TRBV12-3/TRBV12-4	TRBJ2-5	many	TGTGCCAGCAGTTTGTCGCGGGGGGTCCAAGAGACCCAGTACTTC	CASSLSRGVQETQYF
TRBD1	TRBV29-1	TRBJ2-4	many	TGCAGCGTGGGGACAGGGGGCGCCAACATTCAGTACTTC	CSVGTGGANIQYF
TRBD1	TRBV6-1	TRBJ1-5	NA	TGTGCCAGCAGTCCGCCGACAGGGGCTCGGGGGCAGCCCCAGCATTTT	CASSPPTGARGQPQHF
NA	TRBV6-5	TRBJ1-6	NA	TGTGCCAGCAGTTCTAGTCCTACCCCGAGCTCCTATAATTCACCCCTCCACTTT	CASSSSPTPSSYNSPLHF
TRBD1	TRBV5-1	TRBJ2-5	few	TGCGCCAGCAGGGTTCAGACAGGGGCGATAGAGACCCAGTACTTC	CASRVQTGAIETQYF
NA	TRBV25-1	TRBJ1-2	NA	TGTGCCAGCAGTGACCCGACCCGGGTTGGGGGATTCAGTGGCTACACCTTC	CASSDPTRVGGFSGYTF
TRBD2	TRBV19	TRBJ2-7	NA	TGTGCCAGTAGTATAGGAACTAGCGGGATAAACGAGCAGTACTTC	CASSIGTSGINEQYF
NA	TRBV6-5	TRBJ1-1	few	TGTGCCAGCACGCAACGACCACATACGGGCACTGAAGCTTTCTTT	CASTQRPHTGTEAFF
NA	TRBV6-4	TRBJ2-2	NA	TGTGCCAGCGGGGACACGAACACCGGGGAGCTGTTTTTT	CASGDTNTGELFF
NA	TRBV11-2	TRBJ2-3	few	TGTGCCAGCAGCCCAGCGTACGATCGCACAGATACGCAGTATTTT	CASSPAYDRTDTQYF
NA	TRBV5-1	TRBJ1-2	few	TGCGCCAGCAGCGCGGATGCAGTGTATGGCTACACCTTC	CASSADAVYGYTF
NA	TRBV19	TRBJ1-1	NA	TGTGCCAGTAGTATAGAGGGGGGTAGCGAAGCTTTCTTT	CASSIEGGSEAFF
NA	TRBV23-1	TRBJ1-1	few	TGCGCCAGCAGTCAATCTGTCAGGCTCACTGAAGCTTTCTTT	CASSQSVRLTEAFF
TRBD2	TRBV28	TRBJ2-5	NA	TGTGCCAGCAGTTCCGTTTCTAGCGGGAGGCCAGAGACCCAGTACTTC	CASSSVSSGRPETQYF
NA	TRBV4-1	TRBJ1-4	NA	TGCGCCAGCAGCCAAGCGGTTGGGTTAAGTGAAAAACTGTTTTTT	CASSQAVGLSEKLFF
TRBD1	TRBV4-3	TRBJ2-5	many	TGCGCCAGCAGCCAAGGGAGGACAGGGGTAATGCAAGAGACCCAGTACTTC	CASSQGRTGVMQETQYF
NA	TRBV9	TRBJ2-1	NA	TGTGCCAGCAGCGTAGGACTCCTTGCAGAGTACAATGAGCAGTTCTTC	CASSVGLLAEYNEQFF
NA	TRBV15	TRBJ2-7	NA	TGTGCCACCAGCAGATCAGACAGCAGAAGAACCTACGAGCAGTACTTC	CATSRSDSRRTYEQYF
TRBD2	TRBV7-2	TRBJ2-3	few	TGTGCCAGCAGCTTATCCCCCAGCGGGAGGGCCGGGAATACGCAGTATTTT	CASSLSPSGRAGNTQYF